The present TCR beta chain was sequenced within a study of response to subunit inactivated influenza vaccine. General observations from the study: Every seasonal influenza vaccination brings in few new T cells, the authors suggested.

The table lists this clonotype with many counts. No antigen is known for it. TCRdb ran MiXCR on the RT-PCR reads and lists one entry per CDR3 protein. The sample records 450,000 to 600,000 distinct CDR3 sequences, 7.6% being singletons. This sequence originates from a man between 50 and 70 years old who received an inactivated influenza vaccine. Here the sequenced sample was PBMCs from blood, taken about 23 months after vaccination.

CDR3 sequence reads: CASKGTGAYEQYF. CDR3 nucleotide sequence: TGTGCCAGCAAGGGGACAGGGGCCTACGAGCAGTACTTC. The rearrangement uses TRBV6-1 and TRBJ2-7; 10 positions match TRBD1. CDR3 length: 13 residues. J lost 2 bases, V lost 7 bases, and 2 bases had no gene match. Looked up from germline, CDR1 is MNHNS and CDR2 is SASEGT.